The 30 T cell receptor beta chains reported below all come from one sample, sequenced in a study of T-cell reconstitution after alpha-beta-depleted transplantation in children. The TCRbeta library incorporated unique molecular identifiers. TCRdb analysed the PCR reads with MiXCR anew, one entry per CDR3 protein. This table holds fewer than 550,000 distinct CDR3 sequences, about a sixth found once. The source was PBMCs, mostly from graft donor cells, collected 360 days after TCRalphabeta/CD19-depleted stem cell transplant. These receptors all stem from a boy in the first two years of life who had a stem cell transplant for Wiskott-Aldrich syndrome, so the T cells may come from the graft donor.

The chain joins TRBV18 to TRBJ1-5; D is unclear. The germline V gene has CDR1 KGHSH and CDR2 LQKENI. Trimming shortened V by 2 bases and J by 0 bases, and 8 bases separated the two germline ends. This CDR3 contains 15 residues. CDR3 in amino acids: CASSPRDYSNQPQHF. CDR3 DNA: TGTGCCAGCTCACCAAGGGATTATAGCAATCAGCCCCAGCATTTT.

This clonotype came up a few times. CDR3 sequence reads: CASSLGVSSSGELFF. In nucleotides, the CDR3 is TGTGCCAGCAGCCTTGGGGTCTCATCATCCGGGGAGCTGTTTTTT. The genes are TRBV11-3 and TRBJ2-2; D is ambiguous. V was shortened by 5 bases and J by 6 bases, with 16 bases between the two germline ends. Germline CDR1 and CDR2: SGHNT and YENEEA. CDR3 length: 15 amino acids.

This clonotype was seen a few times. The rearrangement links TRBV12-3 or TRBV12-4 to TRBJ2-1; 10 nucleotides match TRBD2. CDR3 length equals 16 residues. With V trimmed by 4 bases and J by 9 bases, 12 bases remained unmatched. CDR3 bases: TGTGCCAGCAGTTACCCGGGACTAGCGCCCCGTCTTGAGCAGTTCTTC. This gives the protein CASSYPGLAPRLEQFF.

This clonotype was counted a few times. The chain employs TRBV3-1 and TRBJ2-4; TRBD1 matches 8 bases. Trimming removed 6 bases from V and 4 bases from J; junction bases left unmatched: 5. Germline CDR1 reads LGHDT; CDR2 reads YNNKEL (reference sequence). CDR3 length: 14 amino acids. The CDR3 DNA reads TGTGCCAGCAGTCCAGGGGGCCGGAAAAACATTCAGTACTTC. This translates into CASSPGGRKNIQYF.

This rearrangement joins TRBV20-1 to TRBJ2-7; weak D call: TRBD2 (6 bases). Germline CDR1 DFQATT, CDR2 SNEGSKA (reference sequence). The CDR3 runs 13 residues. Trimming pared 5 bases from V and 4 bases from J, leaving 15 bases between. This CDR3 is CSAPKRLGYEQYF. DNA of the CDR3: TGCAGTGCTCCAAAACGACTAGGATACGAGCAGTACTTC.

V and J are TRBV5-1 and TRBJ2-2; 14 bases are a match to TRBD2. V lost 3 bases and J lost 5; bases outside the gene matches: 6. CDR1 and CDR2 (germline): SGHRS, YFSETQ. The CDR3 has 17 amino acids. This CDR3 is CASSWRWTSGGTGELFF. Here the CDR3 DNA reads TGCGCCAGCAGCTGGCGTTGGACTAGCGGGGGGACCGGGGAGCTGTTTTTT.

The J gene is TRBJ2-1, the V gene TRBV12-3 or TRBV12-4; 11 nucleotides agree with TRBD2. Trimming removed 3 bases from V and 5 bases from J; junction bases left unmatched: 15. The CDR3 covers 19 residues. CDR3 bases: TGTGCCAGCAGTTTGAGGGGACTAGCGGAAAGCCAAAGAAACAATGAGCAGTTCTTC. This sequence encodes CASSLRGLAESQRNNEQFF.

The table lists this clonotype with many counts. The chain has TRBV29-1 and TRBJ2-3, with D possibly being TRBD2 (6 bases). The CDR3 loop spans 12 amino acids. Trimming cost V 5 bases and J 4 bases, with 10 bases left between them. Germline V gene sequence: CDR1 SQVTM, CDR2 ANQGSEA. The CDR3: CSVRRGADTQYF. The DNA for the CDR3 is TGCAGCGTTCGGAGGGGCGCAGATACGCAGTATTTT.

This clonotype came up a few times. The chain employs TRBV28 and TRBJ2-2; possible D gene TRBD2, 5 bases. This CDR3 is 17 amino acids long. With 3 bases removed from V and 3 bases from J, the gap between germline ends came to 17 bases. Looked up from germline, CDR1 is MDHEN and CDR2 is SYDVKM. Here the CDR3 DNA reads TGTGCCAGCAGTTTTCTTTCGAAGGACTTGTACACCGGGGAGCTGTTTTTT. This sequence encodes CASSFLSKDLYTGELFF.

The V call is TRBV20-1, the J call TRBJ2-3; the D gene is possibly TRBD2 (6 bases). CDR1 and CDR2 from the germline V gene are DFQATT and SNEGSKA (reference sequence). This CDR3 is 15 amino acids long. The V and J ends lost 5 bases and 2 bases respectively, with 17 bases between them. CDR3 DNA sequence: TGCAGTGCTCCACCTCTTACGGGGGACACAGATACGCAGTATTTT. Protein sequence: CSAPPLTGDTDTQYF.

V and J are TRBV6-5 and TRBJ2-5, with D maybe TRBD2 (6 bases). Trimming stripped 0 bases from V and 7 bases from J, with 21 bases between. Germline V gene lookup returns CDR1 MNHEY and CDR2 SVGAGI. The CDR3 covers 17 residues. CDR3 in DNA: TGTGCCAGCAGTTACTCGAAACGTTCTCCGGGAGTTGCGACCCAGTACTTC. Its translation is CASSYSKRSPGVATQYF.

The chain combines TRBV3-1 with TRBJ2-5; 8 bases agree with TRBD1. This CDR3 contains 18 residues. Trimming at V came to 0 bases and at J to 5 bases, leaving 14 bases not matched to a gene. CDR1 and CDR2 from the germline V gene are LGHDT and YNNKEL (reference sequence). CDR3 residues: CASSQDRKRAGGWETQYF. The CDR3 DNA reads TGTGCCAGCAGCCAAGATAGGAAAAGGGCAGGGGGCTGGGAGACCCAGTACTTC.

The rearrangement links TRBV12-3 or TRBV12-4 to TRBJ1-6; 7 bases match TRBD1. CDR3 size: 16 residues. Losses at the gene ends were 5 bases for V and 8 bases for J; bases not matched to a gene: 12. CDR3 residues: CASSRKPTGSDSPLHF. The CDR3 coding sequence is TGTGCCAGCAGTCGAAAACCGACAGGGTCGGATTCACCCCTCCACTTT.

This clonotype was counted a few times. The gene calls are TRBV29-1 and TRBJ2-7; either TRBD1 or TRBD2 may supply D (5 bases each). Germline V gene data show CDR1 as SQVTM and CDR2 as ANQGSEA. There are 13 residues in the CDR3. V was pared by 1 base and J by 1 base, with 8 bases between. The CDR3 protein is CSVEVGGSYEQYF. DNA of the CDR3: TGCAGCGTTGAAGTTGGGGGATCCTACGAGCAGTACTTC.

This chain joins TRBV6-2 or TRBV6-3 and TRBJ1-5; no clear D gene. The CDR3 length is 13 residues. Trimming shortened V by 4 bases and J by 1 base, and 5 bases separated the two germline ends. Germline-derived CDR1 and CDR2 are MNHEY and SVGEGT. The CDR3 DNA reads TGTGCCAGCAGTTTAGCAAGCAATCAGCCCCAGCATTTT. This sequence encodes CASSLASNQPQHF.

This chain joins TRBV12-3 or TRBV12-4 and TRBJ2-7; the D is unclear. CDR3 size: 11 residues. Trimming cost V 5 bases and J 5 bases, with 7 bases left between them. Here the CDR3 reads CASSVGNEQYF. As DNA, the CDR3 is TGTGCCAGCAGTGTGGGGAACGAGCAGTACTTC.

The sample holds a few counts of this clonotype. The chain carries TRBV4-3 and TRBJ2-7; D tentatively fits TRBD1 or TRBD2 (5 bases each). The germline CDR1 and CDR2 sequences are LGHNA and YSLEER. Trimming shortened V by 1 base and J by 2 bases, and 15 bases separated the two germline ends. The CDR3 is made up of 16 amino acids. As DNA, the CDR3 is TGCGCCAGCAGCCAAGCAAGGGACGTGGAGACCTACGAGCAGTACTTC. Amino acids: CASSQARDVETYEQYF.

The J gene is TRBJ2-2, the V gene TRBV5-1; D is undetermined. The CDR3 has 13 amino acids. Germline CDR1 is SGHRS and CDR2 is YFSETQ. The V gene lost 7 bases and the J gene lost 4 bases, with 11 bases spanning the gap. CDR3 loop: CASGVSPTGELFF. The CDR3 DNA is TGCGCCAGCGGAGTCTCACCCACCGGGGAGCTGTTTTTT.

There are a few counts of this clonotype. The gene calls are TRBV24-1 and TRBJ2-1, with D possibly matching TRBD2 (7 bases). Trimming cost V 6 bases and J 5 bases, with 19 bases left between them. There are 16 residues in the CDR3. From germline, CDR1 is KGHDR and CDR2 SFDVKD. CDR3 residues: CATSFTGRGGNNEQFF. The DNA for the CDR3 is TGTGCCACCAGTTTCACTGGGAGGGGGGGGAACAATGAGCAGTTCTTC.

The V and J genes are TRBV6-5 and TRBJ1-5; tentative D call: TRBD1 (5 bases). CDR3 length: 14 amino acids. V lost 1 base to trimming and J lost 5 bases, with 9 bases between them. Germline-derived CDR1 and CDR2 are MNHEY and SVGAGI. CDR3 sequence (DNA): TGTGCCAGCAGTTACTGGGGGACGGATCAGCCCCAGCATTTT. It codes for CASSYWGTDQPQHF.

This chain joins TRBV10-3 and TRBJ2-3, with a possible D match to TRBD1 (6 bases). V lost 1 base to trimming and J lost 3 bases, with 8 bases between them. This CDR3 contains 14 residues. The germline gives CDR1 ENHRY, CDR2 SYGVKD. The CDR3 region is CAISEWGRTDTQYF. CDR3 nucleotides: TGTGCCATCAGTGAGTGGGGGCGTACAGATACGCAGTATTTT.

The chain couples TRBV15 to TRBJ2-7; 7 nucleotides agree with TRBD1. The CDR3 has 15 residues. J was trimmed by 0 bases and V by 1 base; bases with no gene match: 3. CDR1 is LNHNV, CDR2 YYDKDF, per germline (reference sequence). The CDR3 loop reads CATSRGGGPSYEQYF. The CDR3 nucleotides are TGTGCCACCAGCAGAGGAGGGGGCCCCTCCTACGAGCAGTACTTC.

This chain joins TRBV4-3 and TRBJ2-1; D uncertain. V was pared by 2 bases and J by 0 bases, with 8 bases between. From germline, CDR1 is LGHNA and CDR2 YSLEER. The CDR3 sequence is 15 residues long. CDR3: CASSQMTGSYNEQFF. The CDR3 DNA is TGCGCCAGCAGCCAAATGACTGGCTCCTACAATGAGCAGTTCTTC.

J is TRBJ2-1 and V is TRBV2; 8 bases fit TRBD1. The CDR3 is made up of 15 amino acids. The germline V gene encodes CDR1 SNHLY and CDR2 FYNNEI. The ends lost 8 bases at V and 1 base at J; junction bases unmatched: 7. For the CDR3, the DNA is TGTGCCAGCGGGGAGACAGGGGTATCCTACAATGAGCAGTTCTTC. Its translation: CASGETGVSYNEQFF.

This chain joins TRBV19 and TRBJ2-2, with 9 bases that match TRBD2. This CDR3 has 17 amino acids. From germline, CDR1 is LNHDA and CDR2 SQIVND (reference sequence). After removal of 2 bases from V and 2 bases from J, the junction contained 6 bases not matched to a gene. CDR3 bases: TGTGCCAGTAGTATACCCCGACTAGCGGCTAACACCGGGGAGCTGTTTTTT. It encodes CASSIPRLAANTGELFF.

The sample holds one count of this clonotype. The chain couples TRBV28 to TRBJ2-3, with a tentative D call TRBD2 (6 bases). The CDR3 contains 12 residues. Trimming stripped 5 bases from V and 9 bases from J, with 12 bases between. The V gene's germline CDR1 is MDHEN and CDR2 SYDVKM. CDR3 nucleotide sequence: TGTGCCAGCAGTCCACCGGGACTCACGCAGTATTTT. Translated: CASSPPGLTQYF.

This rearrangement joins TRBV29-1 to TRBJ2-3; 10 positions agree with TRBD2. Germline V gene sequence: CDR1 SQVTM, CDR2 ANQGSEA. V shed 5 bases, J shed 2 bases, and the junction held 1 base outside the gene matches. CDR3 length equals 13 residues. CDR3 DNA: TGCAGCGTTCTAGCGGGAGCCACAGATACGCAGTATTTT. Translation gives CSVLAGATDTQYF.

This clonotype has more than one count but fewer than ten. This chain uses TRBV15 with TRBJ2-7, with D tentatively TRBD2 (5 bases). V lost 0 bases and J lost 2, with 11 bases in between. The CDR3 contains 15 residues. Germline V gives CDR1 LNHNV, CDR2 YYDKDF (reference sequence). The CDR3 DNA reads TGTGCCACCAGCAGAGAGGAGGCAGTTACCTACGAGCAGTACTTC. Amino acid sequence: CATSREEAVTYEQYF.

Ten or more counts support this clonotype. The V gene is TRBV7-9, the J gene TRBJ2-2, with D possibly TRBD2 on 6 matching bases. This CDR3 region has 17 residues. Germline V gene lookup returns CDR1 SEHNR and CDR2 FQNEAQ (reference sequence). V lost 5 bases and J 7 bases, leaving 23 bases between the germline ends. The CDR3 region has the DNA TGTGCCAGCAGCCCGGGACTCGATTTCACTGGGGGCGGGGAGCTGTTTTTT. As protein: CASSPGLDFTGGGELFF. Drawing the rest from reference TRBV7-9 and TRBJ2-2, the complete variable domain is DTGVSQNPRHKITKRGQNVTFRCDPISEHNRLYWYRQTLGQGPEFLTYFQNEAQLEKSRLLSDRFSAERPKGSFSTLEIQRTEQGDSAMYLCASSPGLDFTGGGELFFGEGSRLTVL.

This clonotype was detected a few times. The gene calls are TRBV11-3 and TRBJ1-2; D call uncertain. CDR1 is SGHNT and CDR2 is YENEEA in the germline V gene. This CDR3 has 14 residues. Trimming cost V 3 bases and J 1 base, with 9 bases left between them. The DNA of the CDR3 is TGTGCCAGCAGCTTCCCAGAGGGTAACTATGGCTACACCTTC. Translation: CASSFPEGNYGYTF.